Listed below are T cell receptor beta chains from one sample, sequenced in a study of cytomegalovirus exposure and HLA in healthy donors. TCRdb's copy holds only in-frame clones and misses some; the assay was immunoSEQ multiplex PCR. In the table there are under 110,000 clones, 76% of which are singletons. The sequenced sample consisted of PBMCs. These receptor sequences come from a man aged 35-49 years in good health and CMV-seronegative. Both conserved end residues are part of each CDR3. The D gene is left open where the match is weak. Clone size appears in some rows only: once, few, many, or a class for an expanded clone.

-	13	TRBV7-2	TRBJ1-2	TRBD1	TGTGCCAGCAGCCTACTTACAGGGGGTGGCTACACCTTC	CASSLLTGGGYTF
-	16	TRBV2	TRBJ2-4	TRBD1	TGTGCCACCACACACGGACAGGGTTTAGCCAAAAACATTCAGTACTTC	CATTHGQGLAKNIQYF
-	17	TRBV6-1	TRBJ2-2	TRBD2	TGTGCCAGCAGTGGGCGGAGTAGCGGGACTAACACCGGGGAGCTGTTTTTT	CASSGRSSGTNTGELFF
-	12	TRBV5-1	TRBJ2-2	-	TGCGCCAGCAGGCCGGGCACCGGGGAGCTGTTTTTT	CASRPGTGELFF
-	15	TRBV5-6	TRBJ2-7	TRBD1	TGTGCCAGCAGCCCACGGGGGACAGGACTCTACGAGCAGTACTTC	CASSPRGTGLYEQYF
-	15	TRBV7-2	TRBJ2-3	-	TGTGCCAGCATCAAAGGGAGGCTACGCACAGATACGCAGTATTTT	CASIKGRLRTDTQYF
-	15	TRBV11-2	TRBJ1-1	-	TGTGCCAGCAGCCAAAAGGACAGCCTGAACACTGAAGCTTTCTTT	CASSQKDSLNTEAFF
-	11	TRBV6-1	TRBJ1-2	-	TGTGCCAGCAGTGAAGCGCGGGACTACACCTTC	CASSEARDYTF
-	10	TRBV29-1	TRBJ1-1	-	TGCAGCGTTGGACATGGTGAAGCTTTCTTT	CSVGHGEAFF
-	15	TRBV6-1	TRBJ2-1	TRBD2	TGTGCCAGCAGTGGAGAAGCGGGGGGGTGGAATGAGCAGTTCTTC	CASSGEAGGWNEQFF
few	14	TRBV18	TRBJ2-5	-	TGTGCCAGCTCACCACCCTTCCCAGAAGAGACCCAGTACTTC	CASSPPFPEETQYF
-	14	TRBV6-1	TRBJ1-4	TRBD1	TGTGCCAGCAGTTGGGGACAGTCTAATGAAAAACTGTTTTTT	CASSWGQSNEKLFF
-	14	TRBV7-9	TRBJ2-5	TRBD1	TGTTCCAGCAGCCGAGGAGACAGGGGTGAGACCCAGTACTTC	CSSSRGDRGETQYF
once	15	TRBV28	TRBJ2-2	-	TGTGCCAGCAGCCCGGGTCTTCGGGGGACCGGGGAGCTGTTTTTT	CASSPGLRGTGELFF
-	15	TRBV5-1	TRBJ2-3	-	TGCGCCAGCAGCTTGGGACAGATTGGCACAGATACGCAGTATTTT	CASSLGQIGTDTQYF
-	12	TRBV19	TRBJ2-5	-	TGTGCCAGTAGTAATCTAGAGAAGACCCAGTACTTC	CASSNLEKTQYF
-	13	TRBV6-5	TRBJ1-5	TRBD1	TGTGCCAGCAGTAAACAGGGGCGGCAGCCCCAGCATTTT	CASSKQGRQPQHF
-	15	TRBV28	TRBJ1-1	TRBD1	TGTGCCAGCAGTTCCCTGGGACAGGGGGCTGGTGAAGCTTTCTTT	CASSSLGQGAGEAFF
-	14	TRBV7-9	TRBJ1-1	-	TGTTCCAGCAGCCTAAGGGGGGGTGGCACTGAAGCTTTCTTT	CSSSLRGGGTEAFF
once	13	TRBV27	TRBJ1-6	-	TGTGCCAGCAGTCTCTCCTATAATTCCCCCCTCCACTTT	CASSLSYNSPLHF
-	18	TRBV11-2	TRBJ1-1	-	TGTGCCAGCAGCTTTCAAGTTTCCCACAGGGAGAAGAACACTGAAGCTTTCTTT	CASSFQVSHREKNTEAFF
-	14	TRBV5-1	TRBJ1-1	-	TGCGCCAGCAGCTTGGAGGGGCGTGGATCTGAAGCTTTCTTT	CASSLEGRGSEAFF
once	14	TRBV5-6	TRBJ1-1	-	TGTGCCAGCAGCTTGGTCGGGGGGCGCACTGAAGCTTTCTTT	CASSLVGGRTEAFF
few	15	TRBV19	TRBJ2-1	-	TGTGCCAGTAGTGACCGACGGAGCTCCTACAATGAGCAGTTCTTC	CASSDRRSSYNEQFF
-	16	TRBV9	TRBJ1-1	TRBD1	TGTGCCAGCAGCGTAGGATACAACAGGGGGCTGACTGAAGCTTTCTTT	CASSVGYNRGLTEAFF
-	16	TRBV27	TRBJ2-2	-	TGTGCCAGCAGTCATCCGCAGGCCCCGAACACCGGGGAGCTGTTTTTT	CASSHPQAPNTGELFF
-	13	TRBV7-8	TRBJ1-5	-	TGTGCCAGCAGCTCTAGGACAGCCCAGCCCCAGCATTTT	CASSSRTAQPQHF
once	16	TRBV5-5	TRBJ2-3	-	TGTGCCAGCAGCTTGGTTGGGACATCGAGCACAGATACGCAGTATTTT	CASSLVGTSSTDTQYF
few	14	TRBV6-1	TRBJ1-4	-	TGTGCCAGCAGTGTTAACAGGGCTAATGAAAAACTGTTTTTT	CASSVNRANEKLFF
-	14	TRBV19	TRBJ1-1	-	TGTGCCAGTAGTATTAGTGGAGTGATCGGTGAAGCTTTCTTT	CASSISGVIGEAFF
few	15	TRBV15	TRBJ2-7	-	TGTGCCACCAGCAGAGATGGAGGTGGGTGGAACGAGCAGTACTTC	CATSRDGGGWNEQYF